These 22 T cell receptor beta chains were sequenced from one sample in a study of cytomegalovirus exposure and HLA in healthy donors. Amplification used 60 Vbeta primers and 13 Jbeta primers. Sequencing used immunoSEQ multiplex PCR; TCRdb keeps in-frame clones, though not all of them. Among around 150,000 clones listed, 70% to 85% were seen once. The source material was PBMCs. The receptor set was obtained from a male donor in good health and CMV-seronegative.

The V call is TRBV2, the J call TRBJ2-5; D is undetermined. The CDR3 contains 13 residues. Germline V gene data show CDR1 as SNHLY and CDR2 as FYNNEI. V gave up 5 bases and J gave up 5 bases, with 12 bases separating them. Written as DNA, the CDR3 is TGTGCCAGCAGTCTACGAGTTCGTGAGACCCAGTACTTC. It is translated as CASSLRVRETQYF.

J is TRBJ2-7 and V is TRBV11-2; D may be TRBD1 (5 bases). V was clipped by 5 bases and J by 0 bases, with 11 bases between them. This CDR3 has 14 amino acids. The germline CDR1 and CDR2 sequences are SGHAT and FQNNGV. This CDR3 reads CASSTAGLSYEQYF. DNA for the CDR3: TGTGCCAGCAGCACCGCAGGGCTCTCCTACGAGCAGTACTTC.

The V call is TRBV7-9, the J call TRBJ1-6, with TRBD1 matching over 8 bases. Looked up from germline, CDR1 is SEHNR and CDR2 is FQNEAQ (reference sequence). This CDR3 is 15 amino acids long. V trimming: 5 bases; J trimming: 11 bases; junction bases outside the gene matches: 11. DNA for the CDR3: TGTGCCAGCAGCCCCTCGGACAGGGTCGGTCCACCCCTCCACTTT. Its protein is CASSPSDRVGPPLHF.

This clone was observed a handful of times. V and J are TRBV6-1 and TRBJ1-5; D remains unclear. The germline CDR1 and CDR2 sequences are MNHNS and SASEGT. V was pared by 3 bases and J by 3 bases, with 6 bases between. This CDR3 spans 13 amino acids. The CDR3 DNA reads as TGTGCCAGCAGTGAGCAGGTCAATCAGCCCCAGCATTTT. It translates to CASSEQVNQPQHF.

The V gene is TRBV5-4, the J gene TRBJ2-5, with 8 bases that match TRBD2. With V trimmed by 4 bases and J by 1 base, 12 bases remained unmatched. The CDR3 is 17 amino acids. CDR1 SGHNT and CDR2 YYREEE come from the germline V gene (reference sequence). CDR3 in DNA: TGTGCCAGCAGCCGGGGGGGGTTAGCGGATAGCCAAGAGACCCAGTACTTC. As protein: CASSRGGLADSQETQYF.

The J gene is TRBJ1-3, the V gene TRBV5-4; D perhaps matches TRBD1 (5 bases). In germline, CDR1 is SGHNT, CDR2 YYREEE (reference sequence). V shed 4 bases and J shed 1 base, with 15 bases lying between them. The CDR3 covers 16 residues. The CDR3 nucleotides read TGTGCCAGCAGCGCATCTCCTCAGGGATCTGGAAACACCATATATTTT. This translates into CASSASPQGSGNTIYF.

This chain uses TRBV7-6 with TRBJ2-7, with D possibly matching TRBD1 (6 bases). Trimming removed 2 bases at V and 0 bases at J, with 8 bases between. The CDR3 covers 14 residues. Germline CDR1 is SGHVS and CDR2 is FNYEAQ. The CDR3 sequence is CASSLQGSSYEQYF. CDR3 nucleotides: TGTGCCAGCAGCTTACAGGGGAGCTCCTACGAGCAGTACTTC.

This clone was detected only once. This rearrangement joins TRBV6-4 to TRBJ2-3; 7 nucleotides agree with TRBD1. This CDR3 spans 17 amino acids. Germline V CDR1 and CDR2: MRHNA, SNTAGT. V lost 4 bases, J lost 3 bases, and 13 bases stayed unmatched. CDR3 loop: CASSALPTGYSTDTQYF. CDR3 nucleotides: TGTGCCAGCAGTGCCCTTCCGACAGGGTATTCTACAGATACGCAGTATTTT.

The gene calls are TRBV7-8 and TRBJ1-4; D not resolved. Trimming pared 0 bases from V and 4 bases from J, leaving 6 bases between. Germline V lookup: CDR1 SGHVS, CDR2 FQNEAQ. The CDR3 has 14 amino acids. DNA for the CDR3: TGTGCCAGCAGCTTAGCTCGGGTTAATGAAAAACTGTTTTTT. It translates to CASSLARVNEKLFF. Drawing the rest from reference TRBV7-8 and TRBJ1-4, the complete variable domain is GAGVSQSPRYKVAKRGQDVALRCDPISGHVSLFWYQQALGQGPEFLTYFQNEAQLDKSGLPSDRFFAERPEGSVSTLKIQRTQQEDSAVYLCASSLARVNEKLFFGSGTQLSVL.

This clone was detected only once. The chain employs TRBV7-2 and TRBJ2-7, with D unclear. Germline CDR1 SGHTA, CDR2 FQGNSA. V lost 1 base and J 5 bases, leaving 9 bases between the germline ends. This CDR3 comprises 13 residues. CDR3 bases: TGTGCCAGCAGCTTAGGAACAAATAACGAGCAGTACTTC. As protein: CASSLGTNNEQYF.

This clone was observed once. The chain carries TRBV5-1 and TRBJ1-2, with 9 bases matching TRBD1. V trimming: 3 bases; J trimming: 3 bases; junction bases outside the gene matches: 6. In germline, CDR1 is SGHRS, CDR2 YFSETQ. This CDR3 comprises 15 residues. CDR3 in amino acids: CASSWTGDSDYGYTF. DNA of the CDR3: TGCGCCAGCAGCTGGACAGGGGATAGCGACTATGGCTACACCTTC.

V usage is TRBV7-2 and J usage is TRBJ1-5, with D hard to call. This CDR3 has 15 amino acids. Germline values: CDR1 SGHTA, CDR2 FQGNSA. Trimming left V 2 bases short and J 3 bases short, with 11 bases between. The CDR3 region is CASSLRADYNQPQHF. CDR3 DNA: TGTGCCAGCAGCTTAAGGGCAGACTACAATCAGCCCCAGCATTTT.

The chain uses TRBV7-8 and TRBJ1-5; unclear D gene. Per germline, CDR1 SGHVS and CDR2 FQNEAQ. CDR3 length equals 14 residues. V lost 5 bases and J 1 base, leaving 9 bases between the germline ends. The CDR3 is CASSEAGSNQPQHF. As DNA, the CDR3 is TGTGCCAGCAGCGAGGCCGGGAGCAATCAGCCCCAGCATTTT. Full variable domain (remainder filled in from reference TRBV7-8 and TRBJ1-5): GAGVSQSPRYKVAKRGQDVALRCDPISGHVSLFWYQQALGQGPEFLTYFQNEAQLDKSGLPSDRFFAERPEGSVSTLKIQRTQQEDSAVYLCASSEAGSNQPQHFGDGTRLSIL.

The chain has TRBV30 and TRBJ1-2; D possibly corresponds to TRBD1 (5 bases). V gave up 3 bases and J gave up 2 bases, with 16 bases separating them. The germline V gene encodes CDR1 GTSNPN and CDR2 SVGIG (reference sequence). The CDR3 sequence is 15 residues long. The DNA of the CDR3 is TGTGCCTGGAGCCATCCGGGACTCCTAAACTATGGCTACACCTTC. It specifies CAWSHPGLLNYGYTF. The full variable domain, with the rest looked up from reference TRBV30 and TRBJ1-2, is SQTIHQWPATLVQPVGSPLSLECTVEGTSNPNLYWYRQAAGRGLQLLFYSVGIGQISSEVPQNLSASRPQDRQFILSSKKLLLSDSGFYLCAWSHPGLLNYGYTFGSGTRLTVV.

This clone was detected a few times. The V gene is TRBV25-1, the J gene TRBJ2-7; D is ambiguous. The CDR3 runs to 14 residues. CDR1 and CDR2 from the germline V gene are MGHDK and SYGVNS. V dropped 3 bases and J dropped 2 bases, with 11 bases sitting between them. CDR3 nucleotide sequence: TGTGCCAGCAGTGAGGTTCAGTTCCCCTACGAGCAGTACTTC. This codes for CASSEVQFPYEQYF.

The rearrangement joins TRBV19 to TRBJ1-1; 8 bases are shared with TRBD1. The ends lost 5 bases at V and 3 bases at J; junction bases unmatched: 11. Germline loops: CDR1 LNHDA, CDR2 SQIVND (reference sequence). This CDR3 spans 16 amino acids. CDR3 protein: CASSSPDRVSDTEAFF. The DNA for the CDR3 is TGTGCCAGTAGTTCACCGGACAGGGTTTCCGACACTGAAGCTTTCTTT.

This chain uses TRBV4-3 with TRBJ2-7; D ambiguous. The CDR3 loop spans 13 amino acids. Per germline, CDR1 LGHNA and CDR2 YSLEER. The V gene lost 1 base and the J gene lost 1 base, with 5 bases spanning the gap. CDR3 residues: CASSQARSYEQYF. The CDR3 DNA follows: TGCGCCAGCAGCCAAGCTAGATCCTACGAGCAGTACTTC.

The V and J genes are TRBV19 and TRBJ2-1; 7 bases match TRBD2. Germline loops: CDR1 LNHDA, CDR2 SQIVND (reference sequence). With 4 bases clipped from V and 0 bases from J, the junction kept 6 bases outside the gene matches. CDR3 length equals 16 residues. CDR3 amino acids: CASSTKLASSYNEQFF. The CDR3 coding sequence is TGTGCCAGTAGTACTAAACTAGCGAGCTCCTACAATGAGCAGTTCTTC.

The CDR3 region is CASSTGQEYYGYTF. The CDR3 DNA reads as TGTGCCAGTAGTACGGGACAGGAGTACTATGGCTACACCTTC. The gene calls are TRBV19 and TRBJ1-2; 8 nucleotides agree with TRBD1. There are 14 residues in the CDR3. The V gene's germline CDR1 is LNHDA and CDR2 SQIVND (reference sequence). Unmatched junction bases numbered 4, after V lost 4 bases and J lost 3 bases.

The V and J genes are TRBV6-1 and TRBJ2-3; D remains ambiguous. Trimming pared 4 bases from V and 0 bases from J, leaving 14 bases between. The CDR3 totals 16 residues. Germline V gene sequence: CDR1 MNHNS, CDR2 SASEGT. The CDR3 DNA sequence: TGTGCCAGCAGTGGCCTCCAGGAAACTAGCACAGATACGCAGTATTTT. It yields the protein CASSGLQETSTDTQYF.

The chain joins TRBV9 to TRBJ1-3; D possibly corresponds to TRBD1 (5 bases). Germline lookup yields CDR1 SGDLS and CDR2 YYNGEE. CDR3 length equals 15 residues. Trimming left V 3 bases short and J 3 bases short, with 13 bases between. The CDR3 DNA reads TGTGCCAGCAGCGGGGGGGTTTCGGGTGGAAACACCATATATTTT. Amino acids: CASSGGVSGGNTIYF.

The J gene is TRBJ2-5, the V gene TRBV7-9; D ambiguous. The germline V gene encodes CDR1 SEHNR and CDR2 FQNEAQ (reference sequence). The CDR3 runs 12 residues. Trimming removed 5 bases from V and 4 bases from J, with 8 bases in between. As DNA, the CDR3 is TGTGCCAGCAGCCCCAACACAGAGACCCAGTACTTC. It is translated as CASSPNTETQYF.